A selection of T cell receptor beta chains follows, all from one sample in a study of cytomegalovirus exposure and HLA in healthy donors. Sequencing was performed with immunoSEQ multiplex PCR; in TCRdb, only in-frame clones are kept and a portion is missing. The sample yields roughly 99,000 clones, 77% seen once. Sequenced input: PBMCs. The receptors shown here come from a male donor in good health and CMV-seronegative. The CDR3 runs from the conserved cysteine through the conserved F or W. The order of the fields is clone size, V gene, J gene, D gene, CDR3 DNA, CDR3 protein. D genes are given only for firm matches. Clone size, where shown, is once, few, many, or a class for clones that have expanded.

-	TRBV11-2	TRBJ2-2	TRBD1	TGTGCCAGCAGCTCCATCGGGACAGGGAACACCGGGGAGCTGTTTTTT	CASSSIGTGNTGELFF
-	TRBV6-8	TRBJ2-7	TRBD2	TGTGCCAGCAGCCCTACTAGCGGGAGGCCAGGGGACTACGAGCAGTACTTC	CASSPTSGRPGDYEQYF
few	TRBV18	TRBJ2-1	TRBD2	TGTGCCAGCTCACCGCGTACTAGCGGGACCTACAATGAGCAGTTCTTC	CASSPRTSGTYNEQFF
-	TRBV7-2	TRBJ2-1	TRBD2	TGTGCCAGCAGCCCGCGCGAGAGAGGCGGGAGTTACAATGAGCAGTTCTTC	CASSPRERGGSYNEQFF
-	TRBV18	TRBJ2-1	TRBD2	TGTGCCAGCTCACCGCCTAGCGGGAGAGACAATGAGCAGTTCTTC	CASSPPSGRDNEQFF
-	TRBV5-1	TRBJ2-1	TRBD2	TGCGCCAGCAGCGCTACTAGCGGGGGATACAATGAGCAGTTCTTC	CASSATSGGYNEQFF
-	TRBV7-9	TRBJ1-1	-	TGTGCCAGCAGCCCAACCCTGGGGGCGACTGAAGCTTTCTTT	CASSPTLGATEAFF
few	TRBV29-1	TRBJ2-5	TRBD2	TGCAGCGTTTCCTACACGGGAGGAGTGCTCCAGTACTTC	CSVSYTGGVLQYF
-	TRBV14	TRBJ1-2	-	TGTGCCAGCAGCCCGGGACAAGGCTATGGCTACACCTTC	CASSPGQGYGYTF
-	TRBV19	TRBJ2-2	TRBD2	TGTGCCAGTAATCAGCGGGAGGGCGTTACGGCCGGGGAGCTGTTTTTT	CASNQREGVTAGELFF
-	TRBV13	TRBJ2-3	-	TGTGCCAGCAGCTCCCCCAGGGAAAGCCGCACAGATACGCAGTATTTT	CASSSPRESRTDTQYF
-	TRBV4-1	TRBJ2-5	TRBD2	TGCGCCAGCAGCCAAGAACGAGCGGGAGGGAGGGAGACCCAGTACTTC	CASSQERAGGRETQYF
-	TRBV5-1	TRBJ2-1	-	TGCGCCAGTCGAATACAGGGCAATGAGCAGTTCTTC	CASRIQGNEQFF
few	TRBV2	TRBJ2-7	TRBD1	TGTGCCAGCTCCCGGGACAGGGCCTACGAGCAGTACTTC	CASSRDRAYEQYF
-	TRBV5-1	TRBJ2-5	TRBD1	TGCGCCAGCAGCTTACAGGGGAACCAAGAGACCCAGTACTTC	CASSLQGNQETQYF
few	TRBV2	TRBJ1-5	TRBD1	TGTGCCAGCAGTGGGGGAGCGACAGGGCGGCATCAGCCCCAGCATTTT	CASSGGATGRHQPQHF
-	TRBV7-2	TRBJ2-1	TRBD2	TGTGCCAGCAGCTTAGCAGGACTAGCGGGGGTGGGTGAGCAGTTCTTC	CASSLAGLAGVGEQFF
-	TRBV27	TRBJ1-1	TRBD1	TGTGCCACCAGGGGGTTTCGGGGCACTGAAGCTTTCTTT	CATRGFRGTEAFF
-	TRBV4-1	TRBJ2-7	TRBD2	TGCGCCAGCAGCCCCGAGACTAGCGGGATAAACGAGCAGTACTTC	CASSPETSGINEQYF
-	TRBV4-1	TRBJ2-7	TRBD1	TGCGCCAGCAGCCAAGCTCCGGGACAGGGGGAAAACGAGCAGTACTTC	CASSQAPGQGENEQYF
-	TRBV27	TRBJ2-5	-	TGTGCCAGCAGATCGAGAGGGTTGGGGGAGACCCAGTACTTC	CASRSRGLGETQYF
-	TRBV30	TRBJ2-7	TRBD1	TGTGCCTGGAGAGGGACAGGTTTCTCCTACGAGCAGTACTTC	CAWRGTGFSYEQYF
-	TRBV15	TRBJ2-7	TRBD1	TGTGCCACCAGCAGTTTTGACAGGGGCTACGAGCAGTACTTC	CATSSFDRGYEQYF
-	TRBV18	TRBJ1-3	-	TGTGCCAGCTCCGGCGGCAACTCTGGAAACACCATATATTTT	CASSGGNSGNTIYF
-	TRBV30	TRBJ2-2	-	TGTGCCTGGAGTGGGGGACAAAACACCGGGGAGCTGTTTTTT	CAWSGGQNTGELFF
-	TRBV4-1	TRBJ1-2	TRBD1	TGCGCCAGCAGCCAGGGACAGGGGACCTATGGCTACACCTTC	CASSQGQGTYGYTF
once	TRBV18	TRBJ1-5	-	TGTGCCAGCTCACCCTTAAGTACAGGAGTCCAGCCCCAGCATTTT	CASSPLSTGVQPQHF
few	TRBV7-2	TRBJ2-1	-	TGTGCCAGCAGCTTAGCGAGCAGGGTAGTTGACAATGAGCAGTTCTTC	CASSLASRVVDNEQFF
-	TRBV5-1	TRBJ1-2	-	TGCGCCAGCAGCCCCTCAGGGGACTATGGCTACACCTTC	CASSPSGDYGYTF
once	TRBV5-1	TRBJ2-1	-	TGCGCCAGCAGGCCGGCGGGGGCCAATGAGCAGTTCTTC	CASRPAGANEQFF
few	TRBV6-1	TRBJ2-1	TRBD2	TGTGCCATCAAAGCTAGCGGGAGCCTTCGCAATGAGCAGTTCTTC	CAIKASGSLRNEQFF
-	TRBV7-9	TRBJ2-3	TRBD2	TGTGCCAGCAGCTTTAGCGGGAGTAGGGGAGATACGCAGTATTTT	CASSFSGSRGDTQYF
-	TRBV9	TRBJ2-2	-	TGTGCCAGCAGCCCCCGCGGGGGCTTAAGCACCGGGGAGCTGTTTTTT	CASSPRGGLSTGELFF
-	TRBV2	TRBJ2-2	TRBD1	TGTGCCAGCAGTGAAAGCCGACAGGGGGCGGGCACCGGGGAGCTGTTTTTT	CASSESRQGAGTGELFF
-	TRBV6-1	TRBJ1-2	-	TGTGCCAGCAGTGAACAGGGGTTCTATGGCTACACCTTC	CASSEQGFYGYTF
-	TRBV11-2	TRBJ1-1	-	TGTGCCAGCAGCCCAGGGACACGGAACACTGAAGCTTTCTTT	CASSPGTRNTEAFF
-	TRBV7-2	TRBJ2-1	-	TGTGCCAGCAGCGGCCGACTAGACAATGAGCAGTTCTTC	CASSGRLDNEQFF
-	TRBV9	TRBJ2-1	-	TGTGCCAGCAGCGTAGCGGGGTCCAATGAGCAGTTCTTC	CASSVAGSNEQFF
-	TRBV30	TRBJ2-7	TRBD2	TGTGCATGGAGAGCTAGCGGATTCGAGCAGTACTTC	CAWRASGFEQYF
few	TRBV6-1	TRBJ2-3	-	TGTGCCAGCAGCCAGACGGAGACTAGTAGGTATTTT	CASSQTETSRYF
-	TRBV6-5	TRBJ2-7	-	TGTGCCAGCAGCCGGGACACCTACGAGCAGTACTTC	CASSRDTYEQYF
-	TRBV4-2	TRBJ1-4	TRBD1	TGTGCCAGCAGCCACGGGGACAGTGATAATGAAAAACTGTTTTTT	CASSHGDSDNEKLFF
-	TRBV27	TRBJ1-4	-	TGTGCCAGCAGTTTAGGGGCAGGGGCGGGTGAAAAACTGTTTTTT	CASSLGAGAGEKLFF
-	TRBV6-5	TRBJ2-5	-	TGTGCCAGCAGTTACTTATGGACAGTTTGTCAAGAGACCCAGTACTTC	CASSYLWTVCQETQYF
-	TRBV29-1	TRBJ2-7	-	TGCAGCGTTGAAGATGGGAGGGCAGGGGGCTGGTACGAGCAGTACTTC	CSVEDGRAGGWYEQYF
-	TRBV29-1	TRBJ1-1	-	TGCAGCGTTGAAGATGTGGACAGACTATGGGACACTGAAGCTTTCTTT	CSVEDVDRLWDTEAFF
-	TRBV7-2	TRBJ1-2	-	TGTGCCAGCAGCTTAGAAGCTTTCTATGGCTACACCTTC	CASSLEAFYGYTF
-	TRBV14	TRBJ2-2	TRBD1	TGTGCCAGCAGCCCACTAGACAGGGAATGGCCGAACACCGGGGAGCTGTTTTTT	CASSPLDREWPNTGELFF
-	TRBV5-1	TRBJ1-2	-	TGCGCCAGCAGCTCCGATGAATCCGGGGTCTCTGGCTACACCTTC	CASSSDESGVSGYTF
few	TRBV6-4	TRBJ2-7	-	TGTGCCAGCAGTGACGGGCCGGAAGGCGAGCAGTACTTC	CASSDGPEGEQYF